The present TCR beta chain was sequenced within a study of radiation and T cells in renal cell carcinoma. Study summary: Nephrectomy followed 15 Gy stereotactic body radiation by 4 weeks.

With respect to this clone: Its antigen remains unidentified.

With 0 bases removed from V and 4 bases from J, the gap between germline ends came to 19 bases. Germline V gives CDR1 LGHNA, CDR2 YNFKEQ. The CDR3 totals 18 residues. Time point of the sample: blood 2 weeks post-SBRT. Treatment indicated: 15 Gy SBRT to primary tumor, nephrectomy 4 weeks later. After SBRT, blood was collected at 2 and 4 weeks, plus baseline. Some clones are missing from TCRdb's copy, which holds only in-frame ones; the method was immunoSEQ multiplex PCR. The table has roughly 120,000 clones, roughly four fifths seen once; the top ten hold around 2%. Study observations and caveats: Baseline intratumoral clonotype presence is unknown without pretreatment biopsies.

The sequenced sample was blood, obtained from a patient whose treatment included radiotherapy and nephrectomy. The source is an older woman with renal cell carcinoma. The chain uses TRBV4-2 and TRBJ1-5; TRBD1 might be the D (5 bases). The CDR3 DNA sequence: TGTGCCAGCAGCCAAGAGGCCGGGGGGAGCAGAGCTAATCAGCCCCAGCATTTT. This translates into CASSQEAGGSRANQPQHF.